The 21 T cell receptor beta chains reported below all come from one sample, sequenced in a study of T cells in Graves' hyperthyroidism and ophthalmopathy. From RNA transcripts, TCR beta CDR3 regions were amplified. The HTBI primer set served for first-round RT-PCR of the TCR CDR3. TCRdb used MiXCR to reprocess the multiplex PCR reads, holding one entry per CDR3 protein. The table has 480,000 or so distinct CDR3 sequences, 40% to 50% seen once. The sample consisted of peripheral blood or thyroid tissue (not recorded which). Receptors originate from an adult woman with Graves' disease, either hyperthyroidism or ophthalmopathy (not recorded which).

Only a few counts were recorded for this clonotype. The V and J genes are TRBV20-1 and TRBJ1-2; possible D gene TRBD1, 5 bases. Germline assignment: CDR1 DFQATT and CDR2 SNEGSKA (reference sequence). Trimming took off 3 bases at V and 5 bases at J, with 10 bases between the two ends. CDR3 length equals 12 residues. The CDR3 coding sequence is TGCAGTGCTAGGCGCGGGACTTATGGCTACACCTTC. Translated, it gives CSARRGTYGYTF.

This clonotype is a singleton in its sample. This chain links TRBV11-2 with TRBJ1-1; D is ambiguous. The CDR3 spans 12 residues. V dropped 1 base and J dropped 6 bases, with 6 bases sitting between them. Germline V gives CDR1 SGHAT, CDR2 FQNNGV. The chain's CDR3 is CASSLGEAEAFF. The CDR3 DNA reads TGTGCCAGCAGCTTAGGGGAGGCTGAAGCTTTCTTT.

The chain links TRBV29-1 to TRBJ2-5, with 7 bases fitting TRBD1. With V trimmed by 7 bases and J by 0 bases, 2 bases remained unmatched. The germline V gene has CDR1 SQVTM and CDR2 ANQGSEA. The CDR3 totals 12 residues. CDR3 amino acids: CSAGGYQETQYF. DNA of the CDR3: TGCAGCGCAGGGGGATACCAAGAGACCCAGTACTTC.

This clonotype appeared a few times. The genes are TRBV25-1 and TRBJ1-2; D unresolved. Germline CDR1 and CDR2: MGHDK and SYGVNS. V dropped 5 bases and J dropped 6 bases, with 7 bases sitting between them. The CDR3 consists of 11 residues. The CDR3 sequence: CASSWGDGYTF. In DNA, the CDR3 is TGTGCCAGCAGTTGGGGAGATGGCTACACCTTC.

With regard to this clonotype: At one end, the junction sequence differs from germline, possibly due to a read error. The chain combines TRBV7-9 with TRBJ2-6; a possible D gene is TRBD1 (5 bases). The CDR3 consists of 15 residues. The germline V gene has CDR1 SEHNR and CDR2 FQNEAQ (reference sequence). The CDR3 region is CASSLLQGLANVLAF. The CDR3 coding sequence is TGTGCCAGCAGCTTACTTCAGGGTTTGGCCAACGTCCTGGCTTTC.

CDR3 DNA: TGCAGTGCCACAGGCCCGGGACACGGAGGCTCTGGGGCCAACGTCCTGACTTTC. This gives the protein CSATGPGHGGSGANVLTF. The chain combines TRBV20-1 with TRBJ2-6, with D maybe TRBD1 (6 bases). The CDR3 totals 18 residues. With 6 bases removed from V and 0 bases from J, the gap between germline ends came to 21 bases. CDR1 DFQATT and CDR2 SNEGSKA come from the germline V gene (reference sequence).

V and J are TRBV2 and TRBJ2-5; TRBD1 or TRBD2 may be the D gene (6 bases each). CDR1 is SNHLY, CDR2 FYNNEI, per germline. The CDR3 extends over 15 amino acids. V lost 6 bases to trimming and J lost 5 bases, with 19 bases between them. CDR3: CASSPSARGVETQYF. The CDR3 DNA follows: TGTGCCAGCAGCCCCTCGGCGAGGGGGGTGGAGACCCAGTACTTC.

This clonotype was observed at least ten times. The gene calls are TRBV20-1 and TRBJ1-5; D possibly corresponds to TRBD1 (5 bases). The V gene's germline CDR1 is DFQATT and CDR2 SNEGSKA (reference sequence). The CDR3 spans 14 residues. Trimming took 4 bases from V and 0 from J, leaving 10 bases between them. The CDR3: CSAIQASSNQPQHF. The CDR3 DNA reads as TGCAGTGCTATACAGGCAAGTAGCAATCAGCCCCAGCATTTT.

The CDR3 loop reads CSARSGTGGEAFF. The CDR3 DNA follows: TGCAGTGCTAGAAGCGGGACAGGCGGTGAAGCTTTCTTT. The chain combines TRBV20-1 with TRBJ1-1, with 8 bases lining up with TRBD1. V shed 2 bases, J shed 7 bases, and the junction held 6 bases outside the gene matches. The CDR3 totals 13 residues. Germline CDR1 and CDR2: DFQATT and SNEGSKA (reference sequence).

The chain joins TRBV20-1 to TRBJ1-2; no clear D gene. The CDR3 runs to 10 residues. V lost 3 bases, J lost 6 bases, and 5 bases lay in between. Germline lookup yields CDR1 DFQATT and CDR2 SNEGSKA (reference sequence). This CDR3 reads CSARPDGYTF. In DNA form, the CDR3 reads TGCAGTGCTAGGCCCGATGGCTACACCTTC.

The V and J genes are TRBV7-8 and TRBJ2-5; 7 bases are shared with TRBD1. The CDR3 contains 13 residues. The germline V gene encodes CDR1 SGHVS and CDR2 FQNEAQ. Losses at the gene ends were 3 bases for V and 7 bases for J; bases not matched to a gene: 5. The CDR3 region is CASSLDRKGTQYF. In DNA form, the CDR3 reads TGTGCCAGCAGCTTGGACAGGAAAGGGACCCAGTACTTC.

In this sample, this clonotype turned up many times. The J gene is TRBJ1-1, the V gene TRBV9; the D gene is possibly TRBD1 (5 bases). In germline, CDR1 is SGDLS, CDR2 YYNGEE. V was trimmed by 4 bases and J by 3 bases, leaving 25 bases between them. CDR3 length: 18 amino acids. The CDR3 loop is CASSKGGSRAGRDTEAFF. DNA for the CDR3: TGTGCCAGCAGCAAAGGAGGGTCGAGGGCAGGGAGAGACACTGAAGCTTTCTTT.

This clonotype has at least ten counts. The chain has TRBV7-8 and TRBJ1-5; unclear D gene. Germline assignment: CDR1 SGHVS and CDR2 FQNEAQ. This CDR3 has 16 residues. Trimming left V 7 bases short and J 2 bases short, with 18 bases between. CDR3 loop: CASTPGVFLGNQPQHF. DNA of the CDR3: TGTGCCAGCACTCCCGGGGTGTTTTTGGGCAATCAGCCCCAGCATTTT.

V usage is TRBV7-8 and J usage is TRBJ1-2; D not certain. The V gene's germline CDR1 is SGHVS and CDR2 FQNEAQ. The CDR3 sequence is 15 residues long. The V end lost 7 bases, the J end lost 1 base, and 16 bases lay between the germline ends. CDR3 coding DNA: TGTGCCAGCACCCAGAGGCGAGATCTTAACTATGGCTACACCTTC. Protein: CASTQRRDLNYGYTF.

This clonotype was found once. An end of the junction differs from the germline gene, which may be a read error. The CDR3, as DNA: TGTGCCAGCAGTGAAAGTACAGGGGATGGCTACGCCTTC. The encoded protein is CASSESTGDGYAF. This chain uses TRBV2 with TRBJ1-2; TRBD1 matches 7 bases. This CDR3 comprises 13 residues. Germline loops: CDR1 SNHLY, CDR2 FYNNEI.

This clonotype was observed a handful of times. This rearrangement joins TRBV10-2 to TRBJ1-1; D is uncertain. Per the germline V gene, CDR1 is WSHSY and CDR2 is SAAADI. Trimming removed 4 bases at V and 3 bases at J, with 6 bases between. The length of the CDR3 is 12 residues. In DNA, the CDR3 is TGCGCCAGCAGTGTCGGGTACACTGAAGCTTTCTTT. Translated: CASSVGYTEAFF.

This chain links TRBV20-1 with TRBJ1-2, with a tentative D call TRBD1 (5 bases). Germline loops: CDR1 DFQATT, CDR2 SNEGSKA (reference sequence). Trimming left V 5 bases short and J 9 bases short, with 10 bases between. The CDR3 is made up of 10 amino acids. The CDR3 sequence is CSARGTSYTF. CDR3 nucleotides: TGCAGTGCTCGTGGGACTAGCTACACCTTC.

This chain joins TRBV7-9 and TRBJ1-2; D is possibly TRBD1 (6 bases). V lost 5 bases and J 8 bases, leaving 15 bases between the germline ends. The CDR3 has 13 amino acids. Germline V gene data show CDR1 as SEHNR and CDR2 as FQNEAQ (reference sequence). The CDR3 DNA reads TGTGCCAGCAGCATACAGGGAAATGGCGGCTACACCTTC. This sequence encodes CASSIQGNGGYTF.

This clonotype was seen a handful of times. V is TRBV29-1 and J is TRBJ2-5, with no clear D. The CDR3 has 11 amino acids. Trimming cost V 7 bases and J 5 bases, with 11 bases left between them. CDR1 SQVTM and CDR2 ANQGSEA come from the germline V gene. In nucleotides, the CDR3 is TGCAGCGCCTCTACAATGGAGACCCAGTACTTC. Translating gives CSASTMETQYF.

V usage is TRBV2 and J usage is TRBJ2-7, with D maybe TRBD2 (6 bases). The CDR3 extends over 15 amino acids. Trimming removed 7 bases from V and 4 bases from J, with 20 bases in between. Germline-derived CDR1 and CDR2 are SNHLY and FYNNEI. CDR3 protein: CASKRTGDVQYEQYF. DNA for the CDR3: TGTGCCAGCAAACGAACGGGAGACGTCCAATACGAGCAGTACTTC.

The rearrangement links TRBV9 to TRBJ1-2, with D maybe TRBD1 (6 bases). This CDR3 comprises 16 residues. V lost 0 bases and J 0 bases, leaving 12 bases between the germline ends. Per the germline V gene, CDR1 is SGDLS and CDR2 is YYNGEE. Here the CDR3 reads CASSVDRGETNYGYTF. CDR3 bases: TGTGCCAGCAGCGTAGATAGGGGGGAGACTAACTATGGCTACACCTTC.